This T cell receptor (beta chain) was retrieved from a study of PD-L1 blockade in urothelial cancer. Study outcomes and limitations: Lower than median blood TCR clonality before treatment predicted better survival.

Locally advanced or metastatic urothelial carcinoma was diagnosed in the patients. To note about this clone: Its specificity is not known.

The CDR3 is 16 residues long. The V segment lost 5 bases and the J segment 1 base; nucleotides outside the gene matches: 1. Germline V gene sequence: CDR1 SGHTA, CDR2 FQGNSA. Using immunoSEQ multiplex PCR, the repertoire was profiled, and TCRdb retains in-frame clones only, with some absent. The repertoire holds some 77,000 clones, with approximately 86% as singletons. Sequencing used PBMCs, obtained around atezolizumab (anti-PD-L1) treatment. The genes are TRBV7-2 and TRBJ2-2, with TRBD2 identical over 13 bases. The clonotype was recovered from a woman aged 70-85 years with urothelial cancer. The DNA of the CDR3 is TGTGCCAGCAGCCGGACTAGCGGGGGGAACACCGGGGAGCTGTTTTTT. Translation gives CASSRTSGGNTGELFF. Full variable domain (outside the CDR3, taken from reference TRBV7-2 and TRBJ2-2): GAGVSQSPSNKVTEKGKDVELRCDPISGHTALYWYRQSLGQGLEFLIYFQGNSAPDKSGLPSDRFSAERTGGSVSTLTIQRTQQEDSAVYLCASSRTSGGNTGELFFGEGSRLTVL.